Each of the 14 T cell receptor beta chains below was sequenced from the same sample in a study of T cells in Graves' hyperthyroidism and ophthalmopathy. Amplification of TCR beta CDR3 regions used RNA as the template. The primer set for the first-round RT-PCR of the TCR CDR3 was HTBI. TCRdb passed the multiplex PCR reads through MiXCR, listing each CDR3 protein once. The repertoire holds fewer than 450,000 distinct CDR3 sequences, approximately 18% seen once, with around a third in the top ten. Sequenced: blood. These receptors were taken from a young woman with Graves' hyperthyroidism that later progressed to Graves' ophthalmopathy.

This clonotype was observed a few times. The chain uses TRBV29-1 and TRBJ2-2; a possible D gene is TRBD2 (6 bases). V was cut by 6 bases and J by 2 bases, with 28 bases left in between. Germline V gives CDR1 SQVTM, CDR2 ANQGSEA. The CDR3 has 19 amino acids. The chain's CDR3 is CSVELANPTKYLNTGELFF. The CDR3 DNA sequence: TGCAGCGTGGAACTAGCCAACCCGACGAAGTATCTAAACACCGGGGAGCTGTTTTTT.

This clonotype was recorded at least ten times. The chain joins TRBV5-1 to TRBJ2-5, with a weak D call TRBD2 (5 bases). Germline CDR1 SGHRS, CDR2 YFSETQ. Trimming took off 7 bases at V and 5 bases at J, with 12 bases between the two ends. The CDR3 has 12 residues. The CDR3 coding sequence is TGCGCCAGCCGAGAGGAGGCGGAGACCCAGTACTTC. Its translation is CASREEAETQYF.

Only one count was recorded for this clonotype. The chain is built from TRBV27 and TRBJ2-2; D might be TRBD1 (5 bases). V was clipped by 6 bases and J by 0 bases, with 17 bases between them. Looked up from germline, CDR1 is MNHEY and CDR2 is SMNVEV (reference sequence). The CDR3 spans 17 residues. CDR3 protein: CASSPSLDTPNTGELFF. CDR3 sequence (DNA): TGTGCCAGCAGCCCCTCCTTGGACACCCCGAACACCGGGGAGCTGTTTTTT.

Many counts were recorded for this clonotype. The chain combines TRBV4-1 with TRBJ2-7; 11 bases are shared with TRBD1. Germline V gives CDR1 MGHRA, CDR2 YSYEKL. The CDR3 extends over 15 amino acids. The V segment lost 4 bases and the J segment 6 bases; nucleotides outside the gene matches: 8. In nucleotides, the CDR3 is TGCGCCAGCAGCCGCCTGGGACAGGGGGACGTCGAGCAGTACTTC. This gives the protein CASSRLGQGDVEQYF.

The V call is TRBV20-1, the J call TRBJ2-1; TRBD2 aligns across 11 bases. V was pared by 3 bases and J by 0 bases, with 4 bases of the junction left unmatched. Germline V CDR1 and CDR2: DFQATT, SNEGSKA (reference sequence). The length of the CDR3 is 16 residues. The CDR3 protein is CSARSGLAGSYNEQFF. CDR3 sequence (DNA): TGCAGTGCTAGGAGCGGACTAGCGGGCTCCTACAATGAGCAGTTCTTC.

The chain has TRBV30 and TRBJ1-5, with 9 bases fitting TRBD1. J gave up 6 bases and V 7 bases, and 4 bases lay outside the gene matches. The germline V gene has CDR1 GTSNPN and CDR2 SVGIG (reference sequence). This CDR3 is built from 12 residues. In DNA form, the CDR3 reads TGTGCCTCGGGACAGGGCGGTCAGCCCCAGCATTTT. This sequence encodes CASGQGGQPQHF.

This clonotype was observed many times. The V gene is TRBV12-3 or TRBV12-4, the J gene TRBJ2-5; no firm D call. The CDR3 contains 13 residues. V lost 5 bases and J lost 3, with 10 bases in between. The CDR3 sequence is CASSLSIEETQYF. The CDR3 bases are TGTGCCAGCAGTCTCAGTATCGAAGAGACCCAGTACTTC.

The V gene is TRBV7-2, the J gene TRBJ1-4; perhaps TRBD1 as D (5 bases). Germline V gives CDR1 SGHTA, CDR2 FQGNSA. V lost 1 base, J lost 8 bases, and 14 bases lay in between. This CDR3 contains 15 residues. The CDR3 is CASSLVVREVEKLFF. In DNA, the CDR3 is TGTGCCAGCAGCTTAGTGGTCAGGGAGGTAGAAAAACTGTTTTTT.

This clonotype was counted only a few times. This chain's CDR3 is CASSYSRVRSSYEQYF. CDR3 in DNA: TGTGCCAGCAGTTACTCCCGGGTTAGAAGCTCCTACGAGCAGTACTTC. V gene TRBV6-7 combines with J gene TRBJ2-7; no firm D call. TRBV6-7 is an ORF; its function is uncertain. The V gene lost 0 bases and the J gene lost 0 bases, with 12 bases spanning the gap. CDR3 size: 16 residues.

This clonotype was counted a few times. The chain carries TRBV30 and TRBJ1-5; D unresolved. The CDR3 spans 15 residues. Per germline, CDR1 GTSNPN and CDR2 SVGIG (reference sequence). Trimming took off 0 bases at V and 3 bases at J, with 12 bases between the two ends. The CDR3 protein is CAWSVRQSLNQPQHF. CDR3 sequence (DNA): TGTGCCTGGAGTGTACGACAAAGCCTCAATCAGCCCCAGCATTTT.

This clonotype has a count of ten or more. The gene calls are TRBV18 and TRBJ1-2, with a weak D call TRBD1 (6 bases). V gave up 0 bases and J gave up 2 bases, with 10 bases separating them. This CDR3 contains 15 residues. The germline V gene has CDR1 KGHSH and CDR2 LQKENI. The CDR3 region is CASSPPQGINYGYTF. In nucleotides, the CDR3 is TGTGCCAGCTCACCACCCCAGGGGATCAACTATGGCTACACCTTC.

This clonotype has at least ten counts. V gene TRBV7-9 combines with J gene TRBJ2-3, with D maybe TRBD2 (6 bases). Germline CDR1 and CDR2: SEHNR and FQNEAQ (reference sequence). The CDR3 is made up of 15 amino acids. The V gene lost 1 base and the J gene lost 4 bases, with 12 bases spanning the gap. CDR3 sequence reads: CASSLVRGNADTQYF. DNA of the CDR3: TGTGCCAGCAGCTTAGTCCGGGGGAACGCAGATACGCAGTATTTT.

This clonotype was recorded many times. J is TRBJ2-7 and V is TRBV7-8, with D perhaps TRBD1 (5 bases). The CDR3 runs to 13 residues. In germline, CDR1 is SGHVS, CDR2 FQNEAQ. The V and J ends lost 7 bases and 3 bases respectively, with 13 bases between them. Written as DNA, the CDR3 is TGTGCCAGCAAGAAGACAGATGACTACGAGCAGTACTTC. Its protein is CASKKTDDYEQYF.

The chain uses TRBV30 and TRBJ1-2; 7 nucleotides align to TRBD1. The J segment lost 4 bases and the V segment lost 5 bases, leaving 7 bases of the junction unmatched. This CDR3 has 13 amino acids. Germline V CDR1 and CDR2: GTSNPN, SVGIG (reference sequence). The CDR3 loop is CAWGEGAPYGYTF. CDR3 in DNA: TGTGCCTGGGGAGAGGGGGCTCCCTATGGCTACACCTTC.